Below are 20 T cell receptor beta chains sequenced from a single sample in a study of T-cell reconstitution after alpha-beta-depleted transplantation in children. Unique molecular identifiers featured in how the TCRbeta library was prepared. TCRdb re-called the PCR reads with MiXCR, one entry per CDR3 protein. The sample lists around 600,000 distinct CDR3 sequences, 8% to 11% occurring once. The sample here was PBMCs from the stem cell graft donor, taken from the stem cell graft. These receptors all come from a human donor who donated a stem cell graft to a child with acute myeloid leukemia.

This clonotype was picked up a small number of times. The chain employs TRBV12-3 or TRBV12-4 and TRBJ2-5; 10 bases are a match to TRBD2. The CDR3 is made up of 14 amino acids. The V and J ends lost 5 bases and 4 bases, in that order; junction bases with no gene match: 4. CDR3 DNA: TGTGCCAGCAGTCCAGCGGGAGGGACAGAGACCCAGTACTTC. It codes for CASSPAGGTETQYF.

This clonotype came up a few times. The chain combines TRBV7-9 with TRBJ2-3; 12 bases fit TRBD2. Trimming at V came to 3 bases and at J to 4 bases, leaving 5 bases not matched to a gene. The CDR3 is 16 residues long. Per germline, CDR1 SEHNR and CDR2 FQNEAQ (reference sequence). In nucleotides, the CDR3 is TGTGCCAGCAGCTTGACTAGCGGGAGTTTAGCAGATACGCAGTATTTT. It is translated as CASSLTSGSLADTQYF. Looking up the rest from reference TRBV7-9 and TRBJ2-3 gives the full variable domain: DTGVSQNPRHKITKRGQNVTFRCDPISEHNRLYWYRQTLGQGPEFLTYFQNEAQLEKSRLLSDRFSAERPKGSFSTLEIQRTEQGDSAMYLCASSLTSGSLADTQYFGPGTRLTVL.

The rearrangement uses TRBV3-1 and TRBJ2-5, with D perhaps TRBD1 or TRBD2 (6 bases each). The V gene lost 3 bases and the J gene lost 4 bases, with 15 bases spanning the gap. The CDR3 length is 15 residues. From germline, CDR1 is LGHDT and CDR2 YNNKEL (reference sequence). In nucleotides, the CDR3 is TGTGCCAGCAGCCAGGGGACTGGACAGACAGAGACCCAGTACTTC. Translation gives CASSQGTGQTETQYF.

This clonotype showed up just a few times. The chain carries TRBV20-1 and TRBJ1-6, with D possibly TRBD1 on 5 matching bases. The CDR3 is 15 amino acids. Trimming took off 6 bases at V and 5 bases at J, with 17 bases between the two ends. CDR1 DFQATT and CDR2 SNEGSKA come from the germline V gene (reference sequence). The DNA of the CDR3 is TGCAGTGCGGACGACCCGGGACGGCATAATTCACCCCTCCACTTT. This gives the protein CSADDPGRHNSPLHF.

This clonotype was detected many times. This chain joins TRBV20-1 and TRBJ2-1, with TRBD1 matching 10 bases. This CDR3 is 14 amino acids long. V lost 6 bases to trimming and J lost 6 bases; unmatched junction nucleotides: 8. Germline CDR1 DFQATT, CDR2 SNEGSKA (reference sequence). This CDR3 reads CSARQGAGFNEQFF. The CDR3 DNA is TGCAGTGCGAGACAGGGGGCAGGGTTCAATGAGCAGTTCTTC.

This clonotype has more than one count but fewer than ten. V is TRBV4-2 and J is TRBJ2-3; D unresolved. V dropped 2 bases and J dropped 4 bases, with 4 bases sitting between them. Per germline, CDR1 LGHNA and CDR2 YNFKEQ. This CDR3 region has 12 residues. CDR3 in DNA: TGTGCCAGCAGCCAATCGGCAGATACGCAGTATTTT. Translation: CASSQSADTQYF.

V usage is TRBV20-1 and J usage is TRBJ2-1, with D unclear. This CDR3 is built from 11 residues. V gave up 2 bases and J gave up 5 bases, with 4 bases separating them. From germline, CDR1 is DFQATT and CDR2 SNEGSKA (reference sequence). The CDR3, as DNA: TGCAGTGCTAGACTTCACAATGAGCAGTTCTTC. It encodes CSARLHNEQFF.

This clonotype was detected many times. The CDR3: CASSILNEQFF. CDR3 coding DNA: TGTGCCAGCAGTATTCTCAATGAGCAGTTCTTC. This rearrangement joins TRBV28 to TRBJ2-1, with D unclear. CDR3 length: 11 residues. Germline V gives CDR1 MDHEN, CDR2 SYDVKM. The ends were cut back, 5 bases at V and 6 bases at J, with 5 bases in the middle.

This clonotype was observed many times. V gene TRBV2 combines with J gene TRBJ2-7; 7 bases match TRBD1. Trimming cost V 7 bases and J 6 bases; bases outside gene matches: 15. The CDR3 is 15 residues long. Germline lookup yields CDR1 SNHLY and CDR2 FYNNEI. The CDR3 here is CASTLMVGQSTEQYF. The DNA of the CDR3 is TGTGCCAGCACCCTAATGGTGGGACAGTCCACCGAGCAGTACTTC.

Many counts were recorded for this clonotype. The gene calls are TRBV7-3 and TRBJ2-2; 14 nucleotides line up with TRBD2. CDR3 size: 16 residues. V shed 6 bases and J 5 bases; nucleotides not matched to a gene: 5. Germline V gene sequence: CDR1 SGHTA, CDR2 FQGTGA. The CDR3: CASSGGLAGVTGELFF. CDR3 nucleotide sequence: TGTGCCAGCAGTGGGGGACTAGCGGGAGTAACCGGGGAGCTGTTTTTT.

This clonotype showed up many times. This rearrangement joins TRBV25-1 to TRBJ2-3, with D perhaps matching TRBD1 or TRBD2 (6 bases each). The CDR3 is 15 residues long. Germline V lookup: CDR1 MGHDK, CDR2 SYGVNS. The V and J ends lost 2 bases and 4 bases respectively, with 13 bases between them. CDR3 coding DNA: TGTGCCAGCAGTGAAGGTCGGGGGCTGGCAGATACGCAGTATTTT. Translated, it gives CASSEGRGLADTQYF. Based on the CDR3 plus reference TRBV25-1 and TRBJ2-3, the full variable domain is EADIYQTPRYLVIGTGKKITLECSQTMGHDKMYWYQQDPGMELHLIHYSYGVNSTEKGDLSSESTVSRIRTEHFPLTLESARPSHTSQYLCASSEGRGLADTQYFGPGTRLTVL.

This clonotype was seen at least ten times. The CDR3 nucleotides are TGTGCCAGCAGCTTATGGTCCGTCACTAATGAAAAACTGTTTTTT. It encodes CASSLWSVTNEKLFF. The J gene is TRBJ1-4, the V gene TRBV7-9, with D hard to call. Trimming took 2 bases from V and 2 from J, leaving 9 bases between them. This CDR3 comprises 15 residues. In germline, CDR1 is SEHNR, CDR2 FQNEAQ (reference sequence).

A remark on this clonotype: Given a much more abundant clone one base away, this may be a read error. The rearrangement links TRBV20-1 to TRBJ2-3; D is unresolved. The CDR3 is made up of 12 amino acids. Per the germline V gene, CDR1 is DFQATT and CDR2 is SNEGSKA (reference sequence). V gave up 5 bases and J gave up 5 bases, with 11 bases separating them. The DNA for the CDR3 is TGCAGTGCTTCGATTACCGAAGATACGCAGTATTTT. It encodes CSASITEDTQYF.

The rearrangement links TRBV29-1 to TRBJ2-2; 8 positions agree with TRBD1. V lost 6 bases and J lost 3; bases outside the gene matches: 6. The CDR3 runs 14 residues. CDR1 and CDR2 from the germline V gene are SQVTM and ANQGSEA. In nucleotides, the CDR3 is TGCAGCGTGCCCGGGACAGGATACACCGGGGAGCTGTTTTTT. Protein: CSVPGTGYTGELFF.

In its sample, this clonotype was seen many times. V gene TRBV7-2 combines with J gene TRBJ2-3; 10 bases are shared with TRBD2. Germline-derived CDR1 and CDR2 are SGHTA and FQGNSA. V shed 2 bases and J 5 bases; nucleotides not matched to a gene: 4. The CDR3 is 15 residues long. The CDR3 here is CASSLLAGVGDTQYF. Written as DNA, the CDR3 is TGTGCCAGCAGCTTACTAGCGGGAGTTGGAGATACGCAGTATTTT.

This sequence joins TRBV5-1 and TRBJ2-2; 7 bases fit TRBD2. CDR3 length: 16 residues. Germline CDR1 SGHRS, CDR2 YFSETQ. Unmatched junction bases numbered 6, after V lost 0 bases and J lost 4 bases. CDR3: CASSLVPSGITGELFF. CDR3 DNA: TGCGCCAGCAGCTTGGTTCCTAGCGGAATCACCGGGGAGCTGTTTTTT. Supplemented by reference TRBV5-1 and TRBJ2-2, the full variable domain reads KAGVTQTPRYLIKTRGQQVTLSCSPISGHRSVSWYQQTPGQGLQFLFEYFSETQRNKGNFPGRFSGRQFSNSRSEMNVSTLELGDSALYLCASSLVPSGITGELFFGEGSRLTVL.

This clonotype was seen many times. V and J are TRBV20-1 and TRBJ2-3; D may be TRBD2 (6 bases). The CDR3 is 14 amino acids. V gave up 3 bases and J gave up 6 bases, with 16 bases separating them. Germline V gene data show CDR1 as DFQATT and CDR2 as SNEGSKA (reference sequence). CDR3 amino acids: CSASTRPREDTQYF. The CDR3 nucleotides read TGCAGTGCTAGCACCCGACCCCGGGAGGATACGCAGTATTTT.

The chain combines TRBV11-3 with TRBJ2-5; D gene ambiguous. Germline V gene sequence: CDR1 SGHNT, CDR2 YENEEA. This CDR3 has 15 amino acids. The V end lost 5 bases, the J end lost 5 bases, and 18 bases lay between the germline ends. The CDR3 sequence is CASSTSDGEHETQYF. As DNA, the CDR3 is TGTGCCAGCAGCACGTCGGACGGCGAGCACGAGACCCAGTACTTC.

About this clonotype: A much bigger clone sits one base away, suggesting this may be a read error. The DNA of the CDR3 is TGTGCCAGCAGTGAGACAGGGTGGGGAAACACTGAAGCTTTCTTT. It specifies CASSETGWGNTEAFF. J is TRBJ1-1 and V is TRBV25-1, with 7 bases identical to TRBD1. The CDR3 loop spans 15 amino acids. V was pared by 3 bases and J by 2 bases, with 6 bases of the junction left unmatched. CDR1 and CDR2 (germline): MGHDK, SYGVNS.

The sample holds a few counts of this clonotype. The chain has TRBV20-1 and TRBJ2-3; 9 bases match TRBD2. The CDR3 covers 15 residues. Germline assignment: CDR1 DFQATT and CDR2 SNEGSKA (reference sequence). The J segment lost 5 bases and the V segment lost 1 base, leaving 7 bases of the junction unmatched. The CDR3 nucleotides are TGCAGTGCTAGAGTCCTAGCGGGGAATGAAGATACGCAGTATTTT. Its translation is CSARVLAGNEDTQYF.